The rows below give T cell receptor beta chains drawn from one sample of a study of blood T cell repertoires in COVID-19. Produced via immunoSEQ multiplex PCR; TCRdb's table is partial and in-frame only. The profile shows over 300,000 clones, around 92% of them singletons. Sample: peripheral blood. The receptors were gathered from a man aged 18 to 29 who had recovered from COVID-19. Both conserved end residues are part of each CDR3. D genes are given only for firm matches. Not all rows give a size; the values are once, few, many and, for expanded clones, a class.

j_call	d_call	clone_size	v_call	cdr3_aa	cdr3_nt
TRBJ1-1	TRBD1	NA	TRBV18	CASHGQGYTEAFF	TGTGCCAGCCACGGACAGGGTTACACTGAAGCTTTCTTT
TRBJ1-2	NA	NA	TRBV12-3/TRBV12-4	CASSLLAGRGYTF	TGTGCCAGCAGTTTATTGGCGGGACGTGGCTACACCTTC
TRBJ2-1	TRBD2	NA	TRBV5-1	CASSPTPSGRPTTHNEQFF	TGCGCCAGCAGCCCGACCCCTAGCGGGAGGCCGACAACCCACAATGAGCAGTTCTTC
TRBJ1-4	TRBD1	NA	TRBV2	CASSEEGQGNEKLFF	TGTGCCAGCAGTGAAGAGGGACAGGGTAATGAAAAACTGTTTTTT
TRBJ1-2	NA	few	TRBV6-2/TRBV6-3	CASSYSRAEAYGYTF	TGTGCCAGCAGTTACTCGAGGGCAGAGGCTTATGGCTACACCTTC
TRBJ2-1	TRBD2	once	TRBV27	CASSLLAGHRNEQFF	TGTGCCAGCAGTTTACTAGCGGGGCACCGGAATGAGCAGTTCTTC
TRBJ2-1	TRBD2	NA	TRBV5-1	CASSLAIRTSGISSSYNEQFF	TGCGCCAGCAGCTTGGCTATCCGGACTAGCGGAATTTCAAGCTCCTACAATGAGCAGTTCTTC
TRBJ1-3	TRBD1	NA	TRBV7-2	CASSLVATGGNGNTIYF	TGTGCCAGCAGCTTAGTCGCGACAGGGGGTAATGGAAACACCATATATTTT
TRBJ2-1	TRBD1	NA	TRBV29-1	CSAGDRGPSYNEQFF	TGCAGCGCGGGGGACAGGGGGCCCTCCTACAATGAGCAGTTCTTC
TRBJ2-7	TRBD1	NA	TRBV6-5	CASRPGQGLSYEQYF	TGTGCCAGCAGACCGGGACAGGGTTTATCCTACGAGCAGTACTTC
TRBJ1-1	TRBD1	NA	TRBV6-5	CASSSGQGNTEAFF	TGTGCCAGCAGTTCGGGACAGGGGAACACTGAAGCTTTCTTT
TRBJ1-6	TRBD1	NA	TRBV6-6	CASSSGTGASPLHF	TGTGCCAGCAGTTCCGGGACAGGGGCTTCACCCCTCCACTTT
TRBJ2-7	NA	NA	TRBV5-4	CASGSGLAYEQYF	TGTGCCAGCGGATCAGGGTTGGCCTACGAGCAGTACTTC
TRBJ2-5	TRBD2	few	TRBV4-3	CASSQDVASGGETQYF	TGCGCCAGCAGCCAAGATGTTGCTAGCGGGGGGGAGACCCAGTACTTC
TRBJ2-3	TRBD2	once	TRBV5-1	CASRASGVVDTQYF	TGCGCCAGCAGAGCTAGCGGGGTGGTGGATACGCAGTATTTT
TRBJ2-4	NA	once	TRBV6-5	CASADRGGQNIQYF	TGTGCCAGCGCTGATAGGGGTGGACAAAACATTCAGTACTTC
TRBJ1-5	NA	NA	TRBV11-2	CASSLDWNQPQHF	TGTGCCAGCAGCTTGGACTGGAATCAGCCCCAGCATTTT
TRBJ2-3	NA	NA	TRBV10-1	CASSEDTYSTDTQYF	TGCGCCAGCAGTGAAGACACCTATAGCACAGATACGCAGTATTTT
TRBJ1-1	NA	few	TRBV6-5	CASSLGQNTEAFF	TGTGCCAGCAGCCTGGGACAGAACACTGAAGCTTTCTTT
TRBJ1-2	TRBD1	NA	TRBV19	CASSHIPPTGLPSGYTF	TGTGCCAGTAGCCACATTCCCCCGACAGGGCTTCCTAGTGGCTACACCTTC